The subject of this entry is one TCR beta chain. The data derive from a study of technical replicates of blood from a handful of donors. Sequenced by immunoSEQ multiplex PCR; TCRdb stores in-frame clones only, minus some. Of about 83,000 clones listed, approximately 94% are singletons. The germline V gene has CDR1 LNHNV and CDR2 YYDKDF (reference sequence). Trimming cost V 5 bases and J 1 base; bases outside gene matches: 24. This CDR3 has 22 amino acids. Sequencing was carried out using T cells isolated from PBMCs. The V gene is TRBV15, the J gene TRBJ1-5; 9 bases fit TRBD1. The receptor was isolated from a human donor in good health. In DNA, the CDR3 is TGTGCCACCAGCTCCAGAGTGGGGACCGGGACAGGGAGGTTTGGAAGCAATCAGCCCCAGCATTTT. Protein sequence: CATSSRVGTGTGRFGSNQPQHF.